This T cell receptor beta chain was identified during a study of T cell responses to AZD1222 COVID-19 vaccine. Sequencing was performed with immunoSEQ multiplex PCR; in TCRdb, only in-frame clones are kept and a portion is missing. The sample lists tens of thousands of clones, 82% occurring once. Material: peripheral blood, obtained on day 0 of AZD1222 vaccination. The clonotype originates from an adult in good health.

The CDR3 bases are TGCGCCAGCAGCTTGGTTTTTGGACCGACCTCTGGGGCCAACGTCCTGACTTTC. This codes for CASSLVFGPTSGANVLTF. This chain uses TRBV5-1 with TRBJ2-6; D gene ambiguous. Trimming cost V 0 bases and J 0 bases, with 13 bases left between them. This CDR3 comprises 18 residues. Looked up from germline, CDR1 is SGHRS and CDR2 is YFSETQ.